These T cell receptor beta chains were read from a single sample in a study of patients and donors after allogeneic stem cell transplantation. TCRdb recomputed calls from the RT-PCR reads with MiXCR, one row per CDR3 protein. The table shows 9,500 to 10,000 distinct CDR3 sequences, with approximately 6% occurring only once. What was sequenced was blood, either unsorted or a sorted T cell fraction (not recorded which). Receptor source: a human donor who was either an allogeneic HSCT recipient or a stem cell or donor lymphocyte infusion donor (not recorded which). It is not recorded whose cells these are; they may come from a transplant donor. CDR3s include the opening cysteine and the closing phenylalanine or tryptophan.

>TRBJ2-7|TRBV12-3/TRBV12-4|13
CASSLQGPYEQYF
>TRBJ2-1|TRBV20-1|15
CSALTTSGRANEQFF
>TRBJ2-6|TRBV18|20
CASSPLPQVSSPSGANVLTF
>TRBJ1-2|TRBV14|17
CASSPNPGQGDNYGYTF
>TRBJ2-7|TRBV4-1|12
CASSGSSYEQYF
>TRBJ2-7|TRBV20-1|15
CSAREVRAGTYEQYF
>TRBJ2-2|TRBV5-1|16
CASSTPGTGDTGELFF
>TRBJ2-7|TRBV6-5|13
CASSYVRSYEQYF
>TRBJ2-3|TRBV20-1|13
CSARKVITDTQYF
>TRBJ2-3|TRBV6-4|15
CASSGTEDNTDTQYF
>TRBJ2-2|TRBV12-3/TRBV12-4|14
CASTKEGAPGELFF
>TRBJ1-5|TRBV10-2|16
CASSGGGQGGNQPQHF
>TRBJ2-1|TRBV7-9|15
CASSPRAPSYNEQFF
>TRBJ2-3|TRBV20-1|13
CSAREGVKHTQYF
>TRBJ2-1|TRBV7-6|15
CASSGVVRLAHEQFF
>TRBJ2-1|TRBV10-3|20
CAISEFLAGDPVSSYNEQFF
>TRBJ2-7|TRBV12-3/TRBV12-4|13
CASSLGGEYEQYF
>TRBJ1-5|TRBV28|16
CASSLRKGAQGQPQHF
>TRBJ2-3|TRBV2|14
CASSRDRGTDTQYF
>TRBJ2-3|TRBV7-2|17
CASSRQSSGRPEDTQYF
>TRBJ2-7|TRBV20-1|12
CRAGGGTYEQYF
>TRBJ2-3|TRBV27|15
CASKVAGEGADTQYF
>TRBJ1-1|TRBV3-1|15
CASTSQPTGDTEAFF
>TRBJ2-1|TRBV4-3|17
CASSQRPTGSSYNEQFF
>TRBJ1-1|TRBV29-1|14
CSVLLGPKNTEAFF
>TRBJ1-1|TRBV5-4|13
CASRSGQDTEAFF
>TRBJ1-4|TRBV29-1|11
CSGAEGEKLFF
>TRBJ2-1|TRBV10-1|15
CASSGDLAGSVEQFF
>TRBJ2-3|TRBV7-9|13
CASSPSRADTQYF
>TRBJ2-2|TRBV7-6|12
CASSLLTGELFF
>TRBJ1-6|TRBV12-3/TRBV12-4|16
CASSFRAEPSNSPLHF
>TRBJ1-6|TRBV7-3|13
CASSPSGGTPLHF
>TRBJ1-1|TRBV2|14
CASSPEQGVGEAFF
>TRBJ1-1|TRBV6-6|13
CASSPVGRTEAFF
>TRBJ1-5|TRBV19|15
CASQTGTGGNQPQHF
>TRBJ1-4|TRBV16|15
CASSPPTGTNEKLFF
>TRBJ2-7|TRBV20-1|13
CSRDDLSSYEQYF
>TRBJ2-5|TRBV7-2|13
CASSYDRKETQYF
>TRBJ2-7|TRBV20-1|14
CSALRTSGSNEQYF
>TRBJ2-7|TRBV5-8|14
CASSLGDRGGEQYF
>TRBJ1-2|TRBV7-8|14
CASSPKGYNYGYTF
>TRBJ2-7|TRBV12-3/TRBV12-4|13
CASCRDRVREQYF
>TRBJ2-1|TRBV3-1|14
CASSHHSIHNEQFF
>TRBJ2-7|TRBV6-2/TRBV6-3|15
CASSSAGTHSYEQYF